The T cell receptor (beta chain) under discussion was sequenced for a study of cytomegalovirus exposure and HLA in healthy donors. PCR involved 60 Vbeta and 13 Jbeta primers. The method was immunoSEQ multiplex PCR; TCRdb's version includes in-frame clones alone and lacks a portion of them. The sample includes about 48,000 clones. V was clipped by 5 bases and J by 3 bases, with 2 bases between them. CDR3 size: 10 residues. CDR1 is SGHAT and CDR2 is FQNNGV in the germline V gene. Material for sequencing was PBMCs. The chain employs TRBV11-2 and TRBJ2-7, with D uncertain. This receptor was obtained from a male donor in good health and CMV-seropositive. CDR3 sequence reads: CASSHYEQYF. CDR3 bases: TGTGCCAGCAGCCACTACGAGCAGTACTTC.